The 21 T cell receptor beta chains given below trace back to one sample, sequenced in a study of blood T cells in healthy people across ages. PCR was performed a second time for about 7 to 12 cycles using a sample-barcoded 5' primer and a J-beta primer mix. One entry per CDR3 protein results from TCRdb running MiXCR on the 5' RACE reads. The sample lists under 1 million distinct CDR3 sequences; 40% to 50% were seen once. Sequenced input: blood. The receptors were gathered from a man aged 55 to 70 in good health.

About this clonotype: One end of the junction does not line up with germline, which may come from a read error. The V gene is TRBV12-3 or TRBV12-4, the J gene TRBJ2-3; D gene uncertain. CDR3 length equals 11 residues. The CDR3 bases are TGTGCCAGCGGTTTAAGGGATACGCAGTATTTT. It codes for CASGLRDTQYF.

This clonotype turned up a few times. Written as DNA, the CDR3 is TGCGCCAGCGCCTCGGGACCCCTCTGGATTCAGTACTTC. Translation gives CASASGPLWIQYF. V is TRBV5-1 and J is TRBJ2-4; D is possibly TRBD1 or TRBD2 (5 bases each). The CDR3 runs 13 residues. V shed 7 bases and J shed 10 bases, with 18 bases lying between them. CDR1 is SGHRS and CDR2 is YFSETQ in the germline V gene.

The chain links TRBV12-3 or TRBV12-4 to TRBJ2-4; TRBD1 agrees at 7 bases. The trim removed 3 bases at V and 0 bases at J, leaving 11 bases unmatched. This CDR3 comprises 18 residues. The CDR3 loop reads CASSFHPTGPLAKNIQYF. The CDR3, as DNA: TGTGCCAGCAGTTTTCACCCGACAGGGCCGCTAGCCAAAAACATTCAGTACTTC.

V and J are TRBV20-1 and TRBJ2-2, with 7 bases aligning to TRBD1. CDR3 size: 15 residues. With 5 bases clipped from V and 1 base from J, the junction kept 7 bases outside the gene matches. Germline values: CDR1 DFQATT, CDR2 SNEGSKA (reference sequence). Written as DNA, the CDR3 is TGCAGTGCTCCGCTTGGACAGGTGAACACCGGGGAGCTGTTTTTT. It translates to CSAPLGQVNTGELFF.

The genes are TRBV7-2 and TRBJ1-4; TRBD1 matches 11 bases. With V trimmed by 5 bases and J by 7 bases, 12 bases remained unmatched. CDR1 SGHTA and CDR2 FQGNSA come from the germline V gene. This CDR3 spans 17 amino acids. The CDR3 sequence: CASSPKDRGRSVEKLFF. CDR3 sequence (DNA): TGTGCCAGCAGCCCGAAGGACAGGGGGCGTAGTGTTGAAAAACTGTTTTTT.

There are a few counts of this clonotype. This chain joins TRBV20-1 and TRBJ2-1; D uncertain. The CDR3 spans 13 residues. Germline V gene lookup returns CDR1 DFQATT and CDR2 SNEGSKA (reference sequence). Trimming stripped 1 base from V and 3 bases from J, with 7 bases between. The CDR3, as DNA: TGCAGTGCTAGAGGGTATAACTACAATGAGCAGTTCTTC. This codes for CSARGYNYNEQFF.

The chain is built from TRBV27 and TRBJ1-4, with 7 bases lining up with TRBD1. Germline assignment: CDR1 MNHEY and CDR2 SMNVEV (reference sequence). Losses at the gene ends were 5 bases for V and 7 bases for J; bases not matched to a gene: 10. This CDR3 region has 15 residues. CDR3: CASSPDRVLVEKLFF. CDR3 coding DNA: TGTGCCAGCAGTCCCGACAGGGTCCTGGTTGAAAAACTGTTTTTT.

Turning to this clonotype: Relative to the germline gene, one junction end is altered; a read error may explain this. The genes are TRBV6-1 and TRBJ1-5; D is possibly TRBD1 (5 bases). The CDR3 is 17 residues long. Looked up from germline, CDR1 is MNHNS and CDR2 is SASEGT. CDR3 nucleotides: TGTGCCAGCGGTGATAGAGACAGTATTCGTAGCAATCAGCCCCAGCATTTT. Translating gives CASGDRDSIRSNQPQHF.

This clonotype appeared once. A clone one base away is much larger, so this may be a read error. The chain joins TRBV10-3 to TRBJ1-2; no clear D gene. Trimming took off 6 bases at V and 0 bases at J, with 8 bases between the two ends. Germline V lookup: CDR1 ENHRY, CDR2 SYGVKD. The CDR3 extends over 13 amino acids. The DNA of the CDR3 is TGTGCCATCAGGGCAGAATCTAACTATGGCTACACCTTC. Translation: CAIRAESNYGYTF.

The chain has TRBV12-5 and TRBJ1-1; tentative D call: TRBD1 (6 bases). V was trimmed by 5 bases and J by 4 bases, leaving 14 bases between them. Germline V gene sequence: CDR1 LGHNT, CDR2 FRNRAP. There are 14 residues in the CDR3. The CDR3 reads CASGKNTGRTEAFF. CDR3 coding DNA: TGTGCTAGTGGTAAAAATACAGGGCGCACTGAAGCTTTCTTT.

The chain combines TRBV3-1 with TRBJ1-5; 10 nucleotides agree with TRBD1. CDR3 length: 14 amino acids. The V gene's germline CDR1 is LGHDT and CDR2 YNNKEL (reference sequence). The junction had 3 bases not matched to a gene; V was cut back by 3 bases and J by 7 bases. The CDR3: CASSQGTGDQPQHF. CDR3 nucleotides: TGTGCCAGCAGCCAGGGGACAGGGGACCAGCCCCAGCATTTT.

This clonotype was counted between two and nine times. The chain couples TRBV12-3 or TRBV12-4 to TRBJ2-7; D is perhaps TRBD1 or TRBD2 (5 bases each). Trimming took 8 bases from V and 4 from J, leaving 15 bases between them. The CDR3 extends over 13 amino acids. CDR3 sequence (DNA): TGTGCCAGCGGGATGTGGGACGGGTACGAGCAGTACTTC. Its translation is CASGMWDGYEQYF.

V usage is TRBV12-3 or TRBV12-4 and J usage is TRBJ2-7; no firm D call. Trimming shortened V by 7 bases and J by 5 bases, and 15 bases separated the two germline ends. This CDR3 region has 13 residues. CDR3 DNA: TGTGCCAGCACCTCCCCCAGTAGTCACGAGCAGTACTTC. It encodes CASTSPSSHEQYF.

This clonotype occurred once. This chain connects TRBV10-3 to TRBJ1-2, with no clear D. The CDR3 is 15 residues long. From germline, CDR1 is ENHRY and CDR2 SYGVKD. V gave up 4 bases and J gave up 1 base, with 13 bases separating them. The CDR3 DNA sequence: TGTGCCATCAGTGTACGCACAGAGAATAACTATGGCTACACCTTC. Translated, it gives CAISVRTENNYGYTF.

This clonotype has just a few counts. This rearrangement joins TRBV5-8 to TRBJ2-3; D not certain. The germline V gene encodes CDR1 SGHTS and CDR2 YDEGEE. CDR3 size: 14 residues. Trimming removed 1 base at V and 5 bases at J, with 11 bases between. The CDR3 coding sequence is TGTGCCAGCAGCTTGCCCGGAGTGGGAGATACGCAGTATTTT. Protein: CASSLPGVGDTQYF.

The chain links TRBV11-2 to TRBJ2-5; D is unclear. V was shortened by 7 bases and J by 4 bases, with 22 bases between the two germline ends. The CDR3 covers 16 residues. The V gene's germline CDR1 is SGHAT and CDR2 FQNNGV. The CDR3 DNA sequence: TGTGCCAGCACCTCTACTCCCGGGTCTAGTCCAGAGACCCAGTACTTC. Translating it yields CASTSTPGSSPETQYF.

The V call is TRBV5-1, the J call TRBJ1-6, with D possibly being TRBD1 (6 bases). Germline CDR1 is SGHRS and CDR2 is YFSETQ. Deletions cut 3 bases from V and 9 bases from J, with 16 bases between. This CDR3 has 15 amino acids. CDR3 in amino acids: CASSSGGEGGSPLHF. CDR3 bases: TGCGCCAGCAGCTCAGGCGGGGAGGGGGGTTCACCCCTCCACTTT.

The chain combines TRBV4-3 with TRBJ2-2; D not certain. The CDR3 is made up of 15 amino acids. Germline V gene data show CDR1 as LGHNA and CDR2 as YSLEER. V shed 4 bases and J shed 0 bases, with 9 bases lying between them. The CDR3 nucleotides read TGCGCCAGCAGCCGGACCGGCACGAACACCGGGGAGCTGTTTTTT. This gives the protein CASSRTGTNTGELFF.

This clonotype was counted only a few times. The chain is built from TRBV6-5 and TRBJ2-1; maybe TRBD2 (5 bases). The length of the CDR3 is 13 residues. Per the germline V gene, CDR1 is MNHEY and CDR2 is SVGAGI. Trimming took 9 bases from V and 4 from J, leaving 13 bases between them. This CDR3 reads CASRPRGYNEQFF. Here the CDR3 DNA reads TGTGCCAGTCGCCCGAGAGGGTACAATGAGCAGTTCTTC.

This clonotype has a count of ten or more. The chain carries TRBV9 and TRBJ1-2; D unresolved. Trimming left V 5 bases short and J 2 bases short, with 13 bases between. CDR1 SGDLS and CDR2 YYNGEE come from the germline V gene. The CDR3 contains 14 residues. The CDR3 region has the DNA TGTGCCAGCAGTCCTATGACTGGAAACTATGGCTACACCTTC. It codes for CASSPMTGNYGYTF.

Details on this clonotype: This clone may be a read error of a much larger clone one base away. The chain uses TRBV27 and TRBJ2-7, with D possibly being TRBD2 (6 bases). The better agreement between TRBJ2-5 and the DNA end casts doubt on the J call. The CDR3 is 14 amino acids. Germline-derived CDR1 and CDR2 are MNHEY and SMNVEV (reference sequence). The CDR3 region is CASSARLVRETQYF. The CDR3 coding sequence is TGTGCCAGCAGTGCGCGACTAGTTCGGGAGACCCAGTACTTC.